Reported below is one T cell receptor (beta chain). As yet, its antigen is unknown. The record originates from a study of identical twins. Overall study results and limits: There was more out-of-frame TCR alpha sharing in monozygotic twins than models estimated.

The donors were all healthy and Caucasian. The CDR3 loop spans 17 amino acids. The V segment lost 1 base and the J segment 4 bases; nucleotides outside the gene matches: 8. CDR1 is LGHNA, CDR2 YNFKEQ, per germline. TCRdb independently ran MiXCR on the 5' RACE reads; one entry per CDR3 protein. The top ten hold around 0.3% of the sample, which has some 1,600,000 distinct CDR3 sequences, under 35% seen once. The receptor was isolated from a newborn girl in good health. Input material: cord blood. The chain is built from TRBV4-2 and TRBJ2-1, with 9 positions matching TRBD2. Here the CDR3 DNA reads TGTGCCAGCAGCCAAGGACTCGTCGGACTAGCGTACAATGAGCAGTTCTTC. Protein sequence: CASSQGLVGLAYNEQFF.